A single sample gave rise to the 14 T cell receptor beta chains below, sequenced in a study of OX40 agonist ivuxolimab in advanced cancers. Receptors were amplified or captured by the immunoSEQ multiplex PCR assay. TCRdb mirrors the immuneACCESS table, restricted to in-frame sequences. Some clones are absent from its copies; in checked studies, under half trace to an unresolved V gene, and the reason for the others is unknown. The sample records just over 60,000 clones, less than 95% of which are singletons. Over 9.5% of the sample rests with the top ten. The specimen was CD4+ or CD8+ T cells sorted from blood, collected in a trial of the OX40 agonist ivuxolimab. The receptors here all came from an adult with an advanced solid tumor such as melanoma, head and neck, liver or kidney cancer.

This chain connects TRBV7-9 to TRBJ1-1; weak D call: TRBD1 (6 bases). V lost 4 bases to trimming and J lost 7 bases, with 10 bases between them. The CDR3 has 12 residues. From germline, CDR1 is SEHNR and CDR2 FQNEAQ (reference sequence). The CDR3 loop reads CASSSRTVEAFF. The CDR3 nucleotides are TGTGCCAGCAGCTCTCGGACAGTTGAAGCTTTCTTT. Full variable domain (remainder filled in from reference TRBV7-9 and TRBJ1-1): DTGVSQNPRHKITKRGQNVTFRCDPISEHNRLYWYRQTLGQGPEFLTYFQNEAQLEKSRLLSDRFSAERPKGSFSTLEIQRTEQGDSAMYLCASSSRTVEAFFGQGTRLTVV.

The rearrangement uses TRBV28 and TRBJ1-5, with D maybe TRBD1 (6 bases). This CDR3 is built from 14 residues. The V and J ends lost 3 bases and 6 bases respectively, with 12 bases between them. From germline, CDR1 is MDHEN and CDR2 SYDVKM. The CDR3 protein is CASSFVLGAQPQHF. The CDR3 nucleotides read TGTGCCAGCAGTTTTGTTTTGGGGGCTCAGCCCCAGCATTTT.

The chain employs TRBV5-1 and TRBJ2-5; 8 nucleotides line up with TRBD1. Trimming at V came to 3 bases and at J to 1 base, leaving 8 bases not matched to a gene. In germline, CDR1 is SGHRS, CDR2 YFSETQ. The CDR3 covers 16 residues. The CDR3 DNA follows: TGCGCCAGCAGCTCTGGACAGGGCTATCGCCAAGAGACCCAGTACTTC. Translating it yields CASSSGQGYRQETQYF.

This chain connects TRBV5-1 to TRBJ2-2; a weak D match, TRBD1 (5 bases). The CDR3 extends over 16 amino acids. Trimming removed 2 bases from V and 3 bases from J, with 14 bases in between. Germline-derived CDR1 and CDR2 are SGHRS and YFSETQ. CDR3 region: CASSFLGAMDTGELFF. DNA of the CDR3: TGCGCCAGCAGCTTTCTTGGGGCCATGGACACCGGGGAGCTGTTTTTT.

The V gene is TRBV7-9, the J gene TRBJ2-7, with unresolved D. Looked up from germline, CDR1 is SEHNR and CDR2 is FQNEAQ (reference sequence). CDR3 length: 11 amino acids. V lost 5 bases, J lost 2 bases, and 4 bases lay in between. The CDR3 here is CASSTTYEQYF. CDR3 nucleotide sequence: TGTGCCAGCAGCACCACCTACGAGCAGTACTTC.

The chain employs TRBV5-6 and TRBJ2-2, with TRBD1 matching 8 bases. In germline, CDR1 is SGHDT, CDR2 YYEEEE. The V gene end was trimmed by 3 bases and the J gene end by 9 bases; junction bases not matched to a gene: 1. This CDR3 has 12 residues. CDR3 coding DNA: TGTGCCAGCAGCTGGACAGGGTGGGAGCTGTTTTTT. Protein sequence: CASSWTGWELFF.

The rearrangement uses TRBV29-1 and TRBJ2-1; 10 positions match TRBD2. In germline, CDR1 is SQVTM, CDR2 ANQGSEA. The CDR3 consists of 15 residues. The V and J ends lost 4 bases and 3 bases, in that order; junction bases with no gene match: 6. The CDR3 loop reads CSVATSGQIYNEQFF. The CDR3 DNA follows: TGCAGCGTTGCGACTAGCGGGCAGATCTACAATGAGCAGTTCTTC.

The rearrangement joins TRBV4-3 to TRBJ2-2; tentative D call: TRBD2 (5 bases). Trimming removed 0 bases from V and 0 bases from J, with 11 bases in between. Germline-derived CDR1 and CDR2 are LGHNA and YSLEER. This CDR3 spans 17 amino acids. The CDR3 nucleotides are TGCGCCAGCAGCCAAGATAATGAGCGGCCGAACACCGGGGAGCTGTTTTTT. This translates into CASSQDNERPNTGELFF.

V gene TRBV19 combines with J gene TRBJ1-5; D is uncertain. This CDR3 spans 18 amino acids. CDR1 is LNHDA and CDR2 is SQIVND in the germline V gene (reference sequence). The V and J ends lost 1 base and 0 bases respectively, with 16 bases between them. The CDR3 bases are TGTGCCAGTAGTATAGCCCCCCAGCGCGGCTATAGCAATCAGCCCCAGCATTTT. This encodes CASSIAPQRGYSNQPQHF.

The chain uses TRBV11-2 and TRBJ1-4, with no clear D. Between the trimmed V and J ends, which lost 0 bases and 1 base, there was a span of 6 bases. This CDR3 has 15 amino acids. Germline V gene lookup returns CDR1 SGHAT and CDR2 FQNNGV. As DNA, the CDR3 is TGTGCCAGCAGCTTAGATGGAAGAACTAATGAAAAACTGTTTTTT. Residues: CASSLDGRTNEKLFF. The variable domain in full, completed from reference TRBV11-2 and TRBJ1-4, reads EAGVAQSPRYKIIEKRQSVAFWCNPISGHATLYWYQQILGQGPKLLIQFQNNGVVDDSQLPKDRFSAERLKGVDSTLKIQPAKLEDSAVYLCASSLDGRTNEKLFFGSGTQLSVL.

This chain connects TRBV4-3 to TRBJ1-1; no definite D call. Germline V gene sequence: CDR1 LGHNA, CDR2 YSLEER. V shed 0 bases and J shed 3 bases, with 14 bases lying between them. The CDR3 spans 16 residues. CDR3 nucleotide sequence: TGCGCCAGCAGCCAAGATAGAAGGAGTGGGGACACTGAAGCTTTCTTT. It is translated as CASSQDRRSGDTEAFF.

This clone has more than one count but fewer than ten. The same CDR3 is also encoded by other DNA sequences in this sample. The V and J genes are TRBV28 and TRBJ1-2; the match to TRBD1 covers 9 bases. The CDR3 is 12 residues long. Germline lookup yields CDR1 MDHEN and CDR2 SYDVKM. The ends lost 6 bases at V and 4 bases at J; junction bases unmatched: 0. The CDR3 DNA sequence: TGTGCCAGCAGGGACAGGGGCTATGGCTACACCTTC. Translation: CASRDRGYGYTF.

The chain has TRBV5-8 and TRBJ1-5; TRBD1 is a possible D gene (6 bases). Trimming took 0 bases from V and 5 from J, leaving 21 bases between them. CDR1 is SGHTS and CDR2 is YDEGEE in the germline V gene. The length of the CDR3 is 18 residues. The CDR3 nucleotides are TGTGCCAGCAGCTTGGCCTATCGTTTTGACAGGCTGGATCAGCCCCAGCATTTT. Protein: CASSLAYRFDRLDQPQHF. Full variable domain (rest looked up from reference TRBV5-8 and TRBJ1-5): EAGVTQSPTHLIKTRGQQATLRCSPISGHTSVYWYQQALGLGLQFLLWYDEGEERNRGNFPPRFSGRQFPNYSSELNVNALELEDSALYLCASSLAYRFDRLDQPQHFGDGTRLSIL.

J is TRBJ2-7 and V is TRBV5-1; D uncertain. Trimming removed 1 base at V and 2 bases at J, with 10 bases between. The CDR3 is 14 amino acids. Germline V lookup: CDR1 SGHRS, CDR2 YFSETQ. The CDR3 is CASSLFMGTYEQYF. In nucleotides, the CDR3 is TGCGCCAGCAGCTTGTTCATGGGAACCTACGAGCAGTACTTC.